These 10 T cell receptor beta chains came from one sample sequenced in a study of blood T cell repertoires in COVID-19. Sequenced by immunoSEQ multiplex PCR; TCRdb stores in-frame clones only, minus some. The sample records roughly 100,000 clones, more than 85% being singletons. Input material: peripheral blood. These TCRs come from a man aged 50-60 years with active or convalescent COVID-19.

The V and J genes are TRBV6-2 or TRBV6-3 and TRBJ2-2; D is unresolved. Per germline, CDR1 MNHEY and CDR2 SVGEGT. V dropped 5 bases and J dropped 2 bases, with 15 bases sitting between them. The CDR3 sequence is 16 residues long. The CDR3 is CASSPDTLLNTGELFF. Here the CDR3 DNA reads TGTGCCAGCAGTCCCGACACCCTCCTTAACACCGGGGAGCTGTTTTTT.

This clone was seen a few times. The CDR3 coding sequence is TGTGCCTGGAGTGCTAGGGGACAGGGGGGCGGGACTGAAGCTTTCTTT. Encoded protein: CAWSARGQGGGTEAFF. The genes are TRBV30 and TRBJ1-1; 11 bases line up with TRBD1. CDR1 is GTSNPN and CDR2 is SVGIG in the germline V gene (reference sequence). This CDR3 contains 16 residues. The V and J ends lost 1 base and 5 bases, in that order; junction bases with no gene match: 9.

The chain employs TRBV28 and TRBJ2-3; the D gene is possibly TRBD1 (6 bases). The CDR3 runs to 14 residues. The germline gives CDR1 MDHEN, CDR2 SYDVKM. V was trimmed by 2 bases and J by 4 bases, leaving 10 bases between them. The CDR3 protein is CASSLVQGPDTQYF. In nucleotides, the CDR3 is TGTGCCAGCAGTTTAGTACAGGGCCCAGATACGCAGTATTTT.

The chain is built from TRBV5-4 and TRBJ1-4; D ambiguous. The CDR3 is 13 amino acids. The germline gives CDR1 SGHNT, CDR2 YYREEE (reference sequence). Trimming left V 0 bases short and J 5 bases short, with 5 bases between. The CDR3 is CASSLGRNEKLFF. The CDR3 region has the DNA TGTGCCAGCAGCTTGGGGCGGAATGAAAAACTGTTTTTT. Based on the CDR3 plus reference TRBV5-4 and TRBJ1-4, the full variable domain is ETGVTQSPTHLIKTRGQQVTLRCSSQSGHNTVSWYQQALGQGPQFIFQYYREEENGRGNFPPRFSGLQFPNYSSELNVNALELDDSALYLCASSLGRNEKLFFGSGTQLSVL.

This clone was counted once. V and J are TRBV11-3 and TRBJ1-3; no firm D call. The germline V gene has CDR1 SGHNT and CDR2 YENEEA. V lost 0 bases and J lost 3, with 12 bases in between. The CDR3 spans 16 residues. CDR3 nucleotide sequence: TGTGCCAGCAGCTTAGAGTCACGGAGTGGTGGAAACACCATATATTTT. This gives the protein CASSLESRSGGNTIYF.

This clone was seen only a few times. The chain couples TRBV27 to TRBJ2-3, with TRBD1 matching 11 bases. Germline CDR1 MNHEY, CDR2 SMNVEV (reference sequence). The CDR3 loop spans 17 amino acids. With V trimmed by 0 bases and J by 5 bases, 7 bases remained unmatched. CDR3 sequence: CASSLSKGTGGRDTQYF. The CDR3 DNA reads TGTGCCAGCAGTTTATCGAAGGGGACAGGGGGGAGAGATACGCAGTATTTT.

This chain connects TRBV7-8 to TRBJ2-5; TRBD1 matches 10 bases. The V segment lost 6 bases and the J segment 4 bases; nucleotides outside the gene matches: 5. CDR1 SGHVS and CDR2 FQNEAQ come from the germline V gene. The CDR3 has 14 residues. CDR3 sequence reads: CASRGQGEGETQYF. CDR3 sequence (DNA): TGTGCCAGCAGAGGACAGGGGGAAGGAGAGACCCAGTACTTC.

The CDR3 region has the DNA TGCGCCAGCAGCCAAGTCCTAGCGGGTGGAGAGACCCAGTACTTC. It encodes CASSQVLAGGETQYF. The chain combines TRBV4-3 with TRBJ2-5; the match to TRBD2 covers 8 bases. V trimming: 1 base; J trimming: 4 bases; junction bases outside the gene matches: 5. There are 15 residues in the CDR3. Germline V lookup: CDR1 LGHNA, CDR2 YSLEER.

V and J are TRBV10-2 and TRBJ1-5; the D gene is possibly TRBD1 (6 bases). The CDR3 is 12 residues long. Germline V lookup: CDR1 WSHSY, CDR2 SAAADI. V shed 8 bases and J shed 5 bases, with 10 bases lying between them. The chain's CDR3 is CASGGGDQPQHF. CDR3 nucleotides: TGCGCCAGCGGAGGGGGGGATCAGCCCCAGCATTTT.

The genes are TRBV5-1 and TRBJ1-6; D is possibly TRBD1 (5 bases). With 0 bases removed from V and 7 bases from J, the gap between germline ends came to 11 bases. Germline lookup yields CDR1 SGHRS and CDR2 YFSETQ. The CDR3 runs 15 residues. CDR3 nucleotide sequence: TGCGCCAGCAGCTTGGCCCAGGGTGACAATTCACCCCTCCACTTT. Protein sequence: CASSLAQGDNSPLHF.